The 7 T cell receptor beta chains reported below all come from one sample, sequenced in a study of shared T cell receptors in the human thymus. Using immunoSEQ multiplex PCR, the repertoire was profiled, and TCRdb retains in-frame clones only, with some absent. This sample has approximately 760,000 clones, with 80% to 90% found just once. This same sample was also part of a study on human thymus T cells.

Sequencing was carried out using thymocytes. Receptors originate from a girl younger than two with a congenital heart defect.

This chain links TRBV5-1 with TRBJ2-2, with D perhaps TRBD2 (5 bases). V shed 1 base and J shed 2 bases, with 12 bases lying between them. This CDR3 is 16 amino acids long. Looked up from germline, CDR1 is SGHRS and CDR2 is YFSETQ. The CDR3 DNA is TGCGCCAGCAGCTTGTGCCGGGAACGCAACACCGGGGAGCTGTTTTTT. Translating gives CASSLCRERNTGELFF. Supplemented by reference TRBV5-1 and TRBJ2-2, the full variable domain reads KAGVTQTPRYLIKTRGQQVTLSCSPISGHRSVSWYQQTPGQGLQFLFEYFSETQRNKGNFPGRFSGRQFSNSRSEMNVSTLELGDSALYLCASSLCRERNTGELFFGEGSRLTVL.

Remarks on this clone: The sample carries other DNA sequences with the same CDR3. V is TRBV19 and J is TRBJ1-2; TRBD1 matches 8 bases. Germline CDR1 is LNHDA and CDR2 is SQIVND (reference sequence). The V gene end was trimmed by 8 bases and the J gene end by 5 bases; junction bases not matched to a gene: 7. The CDR3 consists of 13 residues. The CDR3 is CASSRTGRYGYTF. In nucleotides, the CDR3 is TGTGCCAGTTCTAGGACAGGGAGATATGGCTACACCTTC.

The rearrangement uses TRBV5-8 and TRBJ2-7, with a weak D call TRBD1 (6 bases). CDR3 size: 15 residues. Germline lookup yields CDR1 SGHTS and CDR2 YDEGEE. V dropped 5 bases and J dropped 0 bases, with 15 bases sitting between them. The CDR3 loop reads CASREQGNVSYEQYF. CDR3 DNA: TGTGCCAGCAGGGAACAGGGCAACGTCTCCTACGAGCAGTACTTC.

V usage is TRBV9 and J usage is TRBJ2-5; 11 bases fit TRBD1. Looked up from germline, CDR1 is SGDLS and CDR2 is YYNGEE. The CDR3 loop spans 15 amino acids. V dropped 3 bases and J dropped 6; count of bases not matched to a gene: 7. CDR3 region: CASSGSGTGGQTQYF. CDR3 nucleotides: TGTGCCAGCAGCGGGTCCGGGACAGGGGGTCAGACCCAGTACTTC.

In DNA form, the CDR3 reads TGTGCCAGCTCACCCTCCGGGGAGCTGTTTTTT. This translates into CASSPSGELFF. The gene calls are TRBV18 and TRBJ2-2; no definite D call. Trimming stripped 3 bases from V and 6 bases from J, with 2 bases between. The CDR3 covers 11 residues. Germline values: CDR1 KGHSH, CDR2 LQKENI.

The chain recombines TRBV10-1 with TRBJ2-7; D is uncertain. Looked up from germline, CDR1 is WNHNN and CDR2 is SYGVQD (reference sequence). Between the trimmed V and J ends, which lost 2 bases and 7 bases, there was a span of 18 bases. The CDR3 sequence is 15 residues long. The chain's CDR3 is CASSEIGVGPVEQYF. In DNA, the CDR3 is TGCGCCAGCAGTGAGATTGGCGTGGGCCCGGTGGAGCAGTACTTC.

This chain links TRBV18 with TRBJ2-2; TRBD2 agrees at 7 bases. V shed 4 bases and J 0 bases; nucleotides not matched to a gene: 8. The germline CDR1 and CDR2 sequences are KGHSH and LQKENI. CDR3 size: 17 residues. The CDR3 DNA reads TGTGCCAGCTCACTATACGGGAGGCAGACGAACACCGGGGAGCTGTTTTTT. Translating it yields CASSLYGRQTNTGELFF.